Below are 12 T cell receptor beta chains sequenced from a single sample in a study of HIV-infected children after antiretroviral therapy interruption. A 3' RACE protocol on RNA, with unique molecular identifiers, produced the TCR library. One entry per CDR3 protein, called by TCRdb with MiXCR from the 3' RACE reads. The table lists tens of thousands of distinct CDR3 sequences, more than 3.5% of them singletons. Noted treatment: PENTA 11 planned treatment interruption arm or continuous ART arm. This sample comprised CD45RA+ CD4+ T cells from PBMCs, pooled from several time points, obtained from a donor given antiretroviral therapy, either interrupted or continuous. The subset here: naive CD4+ CD45RA+ CD45RO- T cells. These receptors all come from a pool of human donors with HIV.

This clonotype was recorded a few times. The chain carries TRBV5-1 and TRBJ2-5; D not certain. CDR1 SGHRS and CDR2 YFSETQ come from the germline V gene. The CDR3 has 11 residues. V was pared by 0 bases and J by 7 bases, with 4 bases between. The chain's CDR3 is CASSLAGTQYF. In DNA form, the CDR3 reads TGCGCCAGCAGCTTGGCCGGGACCCAGTACTTC.

This clonotype has a count of ten or more. The V and J genes are TRBV25-1 and TRBJ1-1, with 7 positions matching TRBD1. Trimming took 1 base from V and 5 from J; bases not matched to a gene: 4. This CDR3 region has 14 residues. The germline V gene encodes CDR1 MGHDK and CDR2 SYGVNS. CDR3 sequence: CASSESGGPTEAFF. The CDR3 coding sequence is TGTGCCAGCAGTGAATCAGGGGGACCGACTGAAGCTTTCTTT.

This clonotype came up many times. This chain connects TRBV20-1 to TRBJ1-2, with D hard to call. The CDR3 has 14 amino acids. Germline CDR1 DFQATT, CDR2 SNEGSKA (reference sequence). V dropped 3 bases and J dropped 4 bases, with 15 bases sitting between them. CDR3 amino acids: CSARATTTAYGYTF. As DNA, the CDR3 is TGCAGTGCTAGGGCGACAACTACCGCCTATGGCTACACCTTC.

Many counts were recorded for this clonotype. The chain uses TRBV20-1 and TRBJ1-1, with a tentative D call TRBD1 (5 bases). Trimming stripped 6 bases from V and 7 bases from J, with 12 bases between. Looked up from germline, CDR1 is DFQATT and CDR2 is SNEGSKA (reference sequence). The CDR3 covers 11 residues. This CDR3 is CSAIRGNEAFF. The CDR3 coding sequence is TGCAGTGCCATAAGGGGTAATGAAGCTTTCTTT.

This clonotype was detected many times. The chain uses TRBV20-1 and TRBJ2-7; tentatively, D is TRBD1 or TRBD2 (6 bases each). Trimming took 5 bases from V and 2 from J, leaving 22 bases between them. CDR1 and CDR2 from the germline V gene are DFQATT and SNEGSKA (reference sequence). There are 16 residues in the CDR3. CDR3 residues: CSARRRLGGPTYEQYF. The CDR3 bases are TGCAGTGCTCGAAGACGCCTTGGGGGGCCAACCTACGAGCAGTACTTC.

This clonotype came up many times. The chain couples TRBV20-1 to TRBJ2-1; 10 bases map to TRBD2. This CDR3 comprises 16 residues. V lost 0 bases and J lost 7; bases outside the gene matches: 9. Germline CDR1 is DFQATT and CDR2 is SNEGSKA (reference sequence). CDR3 region: CSARDRTSGLQNEQFF. The CDR3 nucleotides read TGCAGTGCTAGAGACAGGACTAGCGGTCTTCAGAATGAGCAGTTCTTC.

This clonotype was counted at least ten times. The CDR3 reads CASADSLYGYTF. The CDR3 DNA is TGTGCCAGTGCGGACAGCCTATATGGCTACACCTTC. The rearrangement joins TRBV3-1 to TRBJ1-2; tentative D call: TRBD1 (6 bases). CDR3 length: 12 residues. V lost 9 bases and J lost 5, with 13 bases in between. The germline V gene has CDR1 LGHDT and CDR2 YNNKEL (reference sequence).

The chain carries TRBV4-2 and TRBJ2-4, with 9 bases that match TRBD1. Trimming took 5 bases from V and 4 from J; bases not matched to a gene: 6. CDR3 size: 15 residues. Germline V gives CDR1 LGHNA, CDR2 YNFKEQ. The CDR3 region has the DNA TGTGCCAGCAGCTCGACCGGACAGGGGAAAAACATTCAGTACTTC. Protein product: CASSSTGQGKNIQYF.

The J gene is TRBJ2-2, the V gene TRBV6-6; D gene unclear. The V and J ends lost 2 bases and 8 bases respectively, with 6 bases between them. Germline V CDR1 and CDR2: MNHNY, SVGAGI (reference sequence). This CDR3 has 12 residues. CDR3 residues: CASSYPTGELFF. Written as DNA, the CDR3 is TGTGCCAGCAGTTACCCGACTGGGGAGCTGTTTTTT.

This clonotype has a count of ten or more. The V and J genes are TRBV4-2 and TRBJ2-3, with TRBD2 identical over 7 bases. J was trimmed by 2 bases and V by 4 bases; bases with no gene match: 6. CDR1 and CDR2 (germline): LGHNA, YNFKEQ. There are 15 residues in the CDR3. The DNA of the CDR3 is TGTGCCAGCAGCCTCCTCCGGGACTACACAGATACGCAGTATTTT. This translates into CASSLLRDYTDTQYF.

Many counts were recorded for this clonotype. This chain links TRBV20-1 with TRBJ2-7, with 8 nucleotides matching TRBD1. This CDR3 region has 15 residues. The junction had 10 bases not matched to a gene; V was cut back by 0 bases and J by 6 bases. Germline-derived CDR1 and CDR2 are DFQATT and SNEGSKA (reference sequence). CDR3 region: CSARDRRQGNSEQYF. The CDR3 coding sequence is TGCAGTGCTAGAGATAGGAGACAGGGGAATTCCGAGCAGTACTTC.

In DNA form, the CDR3 reads TGTGCCAGCTCACCGGACAGGGAAGGAGAGACCCAGTACTTC. Residues: CASSPDREGETQYF. The chain is built from TRBV18 and TRBJ2-5; 8 nucleotides match TRBD1. Germline V gives CDR1 KGHSH, CDR2 LQKENI. The CDR3 contains 14 residues. V gave up 3 bases and J gave up 4 bases; unmatched junction bases: 4.